These T cell receptor beta chains were read from a single sample in a study of early T cells in non-severe SARS-CoV-2 infection. One entry per CDR3 protein results from TCRdb running MiXCR on the 5' RACE reads. The sample consists of approximately 35,000 distinct CDR3 sequences, under 7.5% of them appearing once. The sequencing sample was made of whole blood. All receptors derive from an adult who was a healthcare worker with PCR-confirmed SARS-CoV-2 infection or an uninfected control (not recorded which). Each CDR3 is given with its conserved first and last residue. Each record gives: J gene, clone size, V gene, D gene, CDR3 DNA, CDR3 protein. The D gene is left open where the match is weak. Clone size is given for some rows only: seen once, a few or many times, or a class if the clone is expanded.

TRBJ2-6	many	TRBV15	TRBD1	TGTGCCACCAGCAGAGCAGGACAGGGAGTCTCTGGGGCCAACGTCCTGACTTTC	CATSRAGQGVSGANVLTF
TRBJ2-2	many	TRBV7-6	-	TGTGCCAGCAGCTTAGGGGGAGCGAACACCGGGGAGCTGTTTTTT	CASSLGGANTGELFF
TRBJ1-4	many	TRBV5-1	TRBD1	TGCGCCAGCAGCTCGCAACAGGGGGCTAGTGAAAAACTGTTTTTT	CASSSQQGASEKLFF
TRBJ2-7	many	TRBV6-6	TRBD2	TGTGCCAGCACCCTGACTAGCGGGAGATACGAGCAGTACTTC	CASTLTSGRYEQYF
TRBJ2-7	many	TRBV6-1	-	TGTGCCAGCCTAGTCCTCCCCTGGGACGAGCAGTACTTC	CASLVLPWDEQYF
TRBJ2-1	many	TRBV6-5	TRBD2	TGTGCCAGCAGTTACTCTATTAGCGGGAGGGGTGTCGAGCAGTTCTTC	CASSYSISGRGVEQFF
TRBJ2-1	many	TRBV20-1	TRBD2	TGCAGTGCTCGACCATTAGCGGGAGGGAGGTACAATGAGCAGTTCTTC	CSARPLAGGRYNEQFF
TRBJ2-7	few	TRBV12-3/TRBV12-4	TRBD2	TGTGCCAGCAGTCCTAGCGGCTCTTACGAGCAGTACTTC	CASSPSGSYEQYF
TRBJ2-7	many	TRBV7-7	TRBD1	TGTGCTAGCAGTTCGAAGTCCGGGACAGGCACGTACGAGCAGTACTTC	CASSSKSGTGTYEQYF
TRBJ1-4	few	TRBV10-2	-	TGCGCCAGCAGTGAGTCGATAAGGCTTGGAGATGAAAAACTGTTTTTT	CASSESIRLGDEKLFF
TRBJ2-1	many	TRBV7-3	-	TGTGCCAGCAGTCCCACCTCGACCAATGAGCAGTTCTTC	CASSPTSTNEQFF
TRBJ2-7	few	TRBV14	-	TGTGCCAGCAGCCATGGGGTTGTTGCCTACGAGCAGTACTTC	CASSHGVVAYEQYF
TRBJ2-7	-	TRBV5-1	-	TGCGCCAGCAGCTTGGGGAGCGGGCCGACCTACGAGCAGTACTTC	CASSLGSGPTYEQYF
TRBJ2-5	-	TRBV12-3/TRBV12-4	-	TGTGCCAGCAGTTTAGAACGGGGAACCCAGTACTTC	CASSLERGTQYF
TRBJ2-3	few	TRBV12-3/TRBV12-4	TRBD2	TGTGCCAGCACGATCCGGGAGGCCGGAACAGATACGCAGTATTTT	CASTIREAGTDTQYF
TRBJ2-3	few	TRBV29-1	TRBD1	TGCAGCGTTGGGAGTGGGACAGGCACAGATACGCAGTATTTT	CSVGSGTGTDTQYF
TRBJ2-3	-	TRBV27	TRBD2	TGTGCCAGCAGTCTTAACCGAGCGGGATCGGCAGATACGCAGTATTTT	CASSLNRAGSADTQYF
TRBJ2-5	few	TRBV6-5	TRBD2	TGTGCCAGCAGCCGGGGGGATCGGGGAGAGACCCAGTACTTC	CASSRGDRGETQYF
TRBJ1-3	many	TRBV11-1	-	TGTGCCAGCACTCGGGACACGGTCTCTGGAAACACCATATATTTT	CASTRDTVSGNTIYF
TRBJ1-4	many	TRBV19	-	TGTGCCAGTGGAGAACAGAGAGATGAAAAACTGTTTTTT	CASGEQRDEKLFF
TRBJ2-1	-	TRBV5-1	-	TGCGCCAGCAGCTTGTCCGTGGGAATGGCGGCTGAGCAGTTCTTC	CASSLSVGMAAEQFF
TRBJ2-4	many	TRBV28	-	TGTGCCAGCAGTTTATTCAGCTCGCTAAAGAAAAACATTCAGTACTTC	CASSLFSSLKKNIQYF
TRBJ2-7	few	TRBV6-6	-	TGTGCCAGCAGTTACGAGGTCCTCTACGAGCAGTACTTC	CASSYEVLYEQYF
TRBJ2-3	-	TRBV28	TRBD2	TGTGCCAGCAGTTCCCCTACCTCTAGCGGGAGGAGCACAGATACGCAGTATTTT	CASSSPTSSGRSTDTQYF
TRBJ2-1	-	TRBV29-1	-	TGCAGCGTTGAAGACGGTATCAACTACAATGAGCAGTTCTTC	CSVEDGINYNEQFF
TRBJ2-5	many	TRBV20-1	-	TGCAGTGCCAGAGGAGGGGTGGAGACCCAGTACTTC	CSARGGVETQYF
TRBJ1-5	many	TRBV19	-	TGTGCCAGTAGTCCGTGGGGGGATCAGCCCCAGCATTTT	CASSPWGDQPQHF
TRBJ2-2	-	TRBV6-2/TRBV6-3	TRBD2	TGTGCCAGCAGTGGGACTAGCGGGAACAACACCGGGGAGCTGTTTTTT	CASSGTSGNNTGELFF
TRBJ2-3	-	TRBV2	-	TGTGCCAGCAGTGAAAGAGTTCTATATACGCAGTATTTT	CASSERVLYTQYF
TRBJ2-3	many	TRBV11-2	TRBD2	TGTGCCAGCAGCAGTCGGTGGTTAGGTAGCGGGAGTTCTGGCACAGATACGCAGTATTTT	CASSSRWLGSGSSGTDTQYF
TRBJ2-3	many	TRBV12-3/TRBV12-4	-	TGTGCCAGCAGTTTAGCGGTCTCAACTAGCACAGATACGCAGTATTTT	CASSLAVSTSTDTQYF
TRBJ1-1	medium-sized	TRBV4-1	-	TGCGCCAGCAGCCAAGAAGGCGGGGCCAACACTGAAGCTTTCTTT	CASSQEGGANTEAFF
TRBJ1-1	many	TRBV6-5	-	TGTGCCAGCAGTCCCGGGACACCGAACACTGAAGTTTTCTTT	CASSPGTPNTEVFF
TRBJ2-5	few	TRBV28	-	TGTGCCAGCAACTCCCCCCAGGAGACCCAGTACTTC	CASNSPQETQYF
TRBJ2-2	many	TRBV7-2	-	TGTGCCAGCAGCTTACGGGCTAGGGCCACCGGGGAGCTGTTTTTT	CASSLRARATGELFF
TRBJ1-2	-	TRBV4-1	-	TGCGCCAGCAGCCAAACCCCACTAGTGGGGGGCGGCGACTACACCTTC	CASSQTPLVGGGDYTF
TRBJ2-7	-	TRBV11-2	-	TGTGCCAGCAGCTACGGCCGACTTTTCTCCTACGAGCAGTACTTC	CASSYGRLFSYEQYF
TRBJ1-2	many	TRBV4-1	-	TGCGCCAGCAGCCAAATTACCTCTAACTATGGCTACACCTTC	CASSQITSNYGYTF
TRBJ1-1	-	TRBV10-3	-	TGTGCCATCAGTGAGCGGGACACCAACACTGAAGCTTTCTTT	CAISERDTNTEAFF
TRBJ2-7	few	TRBV18	-	TGTGCCAGCTCACCTCTCGGCGGCTACGAGCAGTACTTC	CASSPLGGYEQYF
TRBJ2-3	many	TRBV10-3	TRBD2	TGTGCCATCAGTGGGACTAGCGGGACAGATACGCAGTATTTT	CAISGTSGTDTQYF
TRBJ1-1	many	TRBV27	TRBD1	TGTGCCAGCAGTTCCGAGGGACAGGGCGGGATGAACACTGAAGCTTTCTTT	CASSSEGQGGMNTEAFF
TRBJ1-2	-	TRBV7-2	TRBD1	TGTGCCTGCAGCTTAGCGGGACAGGGGATAGCTAACTATGGCTACACCTTC	CACSLAGQGIANYGYTF
TRBJ2-3	few	TRBV28	-	TGTGCCAGCAGTTTCGACTGGAGCACAGATACGCAGTATTTT	CASSFDWSTDTQYF
TRBJ1-2	many	TRBV7-6	-	TGTGCCAGCAGCTTTCGGGGGACCTATGGCTACACCTTC	CASSFRGTYGYTF
TRBJ2-1	many	TRBV28	TRBD2	TGTGCCAGCAGTGAATCTCCTGGGGTTCGAGCGGGATACAATGAGCAGTTCTTC	CASSESPGVRAGYNEQFF
TRBJ1-2	few	TRBV29-1	-	TGCAGCGCCGGGACCGGGGGGGCAGTGGGCTACACCTTC	CSAGTGGAVGYTF